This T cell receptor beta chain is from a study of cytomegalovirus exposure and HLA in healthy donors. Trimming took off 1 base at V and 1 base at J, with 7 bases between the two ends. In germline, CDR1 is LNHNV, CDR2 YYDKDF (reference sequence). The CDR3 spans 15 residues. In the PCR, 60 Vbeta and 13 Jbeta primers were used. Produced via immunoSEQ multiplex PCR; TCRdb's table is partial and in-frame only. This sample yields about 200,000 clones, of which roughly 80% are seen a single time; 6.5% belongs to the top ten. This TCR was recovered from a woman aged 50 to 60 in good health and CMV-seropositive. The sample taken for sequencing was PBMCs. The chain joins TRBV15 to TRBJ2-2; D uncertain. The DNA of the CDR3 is TGTGCCACCAGCAGAGTCAGGTTGAACACCGGGGAGCTGTTTTTT. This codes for CATSRVRLNTGELFF.